This TCR beta chain was retrieved from a study of blood T cell repertoires in COVID-19. On the study more broadly: Whether acute or convalescent, the COVID-19 samples came from the United States, Italy and Spain.

The germline V gene encodes CDR1 LNHNV and CDR2 YYDKDF (reference sequence). Trimming removed 3 bases from V and 2 bases from J, with 10 bases in between. There are 15 residues in the CDR3. In the original analysis: Reference gene primer amplification in the assay estimated nucleated cell counts. Repertoires were generated with immunoSEQ multiplex PCR, while TCRdb's copy carries only in-frame clones and drops some. V and J calls and clone size follow that table, whereas D and trimming were derived from the DNA. The sample includes roughly 290,000 clones, 70% to 90% of them seen just once. Input material: peripheral blood. This clonotype was obtained from a woman aged 45-59 years who had recovered from COVID-19. This chain uses TRBV15 with TRBJ1-4, with a weak D call TRBD1 (5 bases). The CDR3 is CATSRLAGTNEKLFF. Here the CDR3 DNA reads TGTGCCACCAGCAGGCTGGCAGGGACTAATGAAAAACTGTTTTTT.